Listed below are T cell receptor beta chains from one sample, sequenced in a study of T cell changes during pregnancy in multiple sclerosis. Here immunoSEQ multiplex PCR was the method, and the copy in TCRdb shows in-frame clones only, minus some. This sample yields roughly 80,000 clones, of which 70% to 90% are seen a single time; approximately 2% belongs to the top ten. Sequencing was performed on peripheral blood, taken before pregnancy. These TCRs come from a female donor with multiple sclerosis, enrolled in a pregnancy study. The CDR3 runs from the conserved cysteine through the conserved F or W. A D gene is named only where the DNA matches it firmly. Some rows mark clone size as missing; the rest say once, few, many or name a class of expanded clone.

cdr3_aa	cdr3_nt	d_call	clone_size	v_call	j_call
CASSEGTGADTQYF	TGTGCCAGCAGTGAAGGGACAGGGGCAGATACGCAGTATTTT	TRBD1	few	TRBV6-1	TRBJ2-3
CASSEQVTDTQYF	TGTGCCAGCAGTGAACAGGTCACAGATACGCAGTATTTT	NA	NA	TRBV2	TRBJ2-3
CASSLGLGTDTQYF	TGTGCCAGCAGTCTTGGGCTGGGCACAGATACGCAGTATTTT	NA	NA	TRBV2	TRBJ2-3
CASSGASGEYEQFF	TGTGCCAGCAGTGGCGCTAGCGGTGAGTATGAGCAGTTCTTC	TRBD2	NA	TRBV6-4	TRBJ2-1
CASSKVSGTEAFF	TGTGCCAGCAGCAAAGTTAGCGGCACTGAAGCTTTCTTT	NA	few	TRBV21-1	TRBJ1-1
CASSLGTWDFNTGELFF	TGTGCCAGCAGCTTAGGCACCTGGGACTTTAACACCGGGGAGCTGTTTTTT	NA	NA	TRBV11-2	TRBJ2-2
CASSHITGGANYGYTF	TGTGCCAGCAGCCATATCACAGGGGGCGCGAACTATGGCTACACCTTC	TRBD1	NA	TRBV14	TRBJ1-2
CASSLAARWDRAYNEQFF	TGTGCCAGCAGCTTAGCCGCACGGTGGGACAGGGCGTACAATGAGCAGTTCTTC	TRBD1	once	TRBV7-9	TRBJ2-1
CASTGGVADYYEQYF	TGTGCCAGCACGGGAGGGGTCGCGGACTACTACGAGCAGTACTTC	TRBD2	NA	TRBV28	TRBJ2-7
CASSLQQQETQYF	TGCGCCAGCAGCTTGCAACAGCAAGAGACCCAGTACTTC	NA	NA	TRBV5-1	TRBJ2-5
CASSSRLGEKLFF	TGCGCCAGCAGCTCGCGCCTCGGTGAAAAACTGTTTTTT	NA	NA	TRBV5-1	TRBJ1-4
CASSLQTGGNTEAFF	TGCGCCAGCAGCTTGCAGACAGGGGGGAACACTGAAGCTTTCTTT	TRBD1	once	TRBV5-1	TRBJ1-1
CASSLGTSGVETQYF	TGTGCCAGCAGTTTGGGGACTAGCGGGGTGGAGACCCAGTACTTC	TRBD2	NA	TRBV28	TRBJ2-5
CASSDRTSGVTDTQYF	TGTGCCAGCAGTGACAGGACTAGTGGAGTTACAGATACGCAGTATTTT	TRBD2	NA	TRBV6-4	TRBJ2-3